A selection of T cell receptor beta chains follows, all from one sample in a study of human T cells and chemical hapten exposure. Each CDR3 protein is one row after TCRdb ran MiXCR on the RACE reads. Of some 360,000 distinct CDR3 sequences listed, 4.5% to 6% were seen once; the top ten hold just over 2.5%. Sequences were derived from whole blood, sampled in connection with sensitization to the hapten diphenylcyclopropenone (DPC). Receptors were obtained from a woman aged 50 to 60 with alopecia areata. Some clones in this sample may be carry-over from other donors' samples. The CDR3 runs from the conserved cysteine through the conserved F or W. Fields, in order: D gene, J gene, clone size, V gene, CDR3 protein, CDR3 DNA. D genes are given only for firm matches. Expanded clones get a size class; other rows say once, few or many, or leave the size out.

d_call: NA
j_call: TRBJ2-3
clone_size: many
v_call: TRBV10-3
cdr3_aa: CAISPSGSSADTQYF
cdr3_nt: TGTGCCATCAGCCCGTCAGGGTCTTCCGCAGATACGCAGTATTTT

d_call: TRBD1
j_call: TRBJ1-3
clone_size: few
v_call: TRBV10-3
cdr3_aa: CAISEPPGQVDTIYF
cdr3_nt: TGTGCCATCAGTGAGCCACCGGGACAGGTGGACACCATATATTTT

d_call: NA
j_call: TRBJ2-7
clone_size: many
v_call: TRBV3-1
cdr3_aa: CASSQDHPAASYEQYF
cdr3_nt: TGTGCCAGCAGCCAAGATCACCCAGCGGCCTCCTACGAGCAGTACTTC

d_call: NA
j_call: TRBJ1-2
clone_size: few
v_call: TRBV24-1
cdr3_aa: CATSGGAAYGYTF
cdr3_nt: TGTGCCACCAGTGGGGGGGCAGCCTATGGCTACACCTTC

d_call: TRBD2
j_call: TRBJ2-7
clone_size: NA
v_call: TRBV20-1
cdr3_aa: CSAPGTSVYEQYF
cdr3_nt: TGCAGTGCCCCGGGGACTAGCGTCTACGAGCAGTACTTC

d_call: TRBD2
j_call: TRBJ2-1
clone_size: NA
v_call: TRBV7-8
cdr3_aa: CASSLPSGTSSRIGEQFF
cdr3_nt: TGTGCCAGCAGTCTCCCTTCCGGGACTAGCAGTAGAATAGGTGAGCAGTTCTTC

d_call: NA
j_call: TRBJ1-1
clone_size: few
v_call: TRBV29-1
cdr3_aa: CSVTRDGNTEAFF
cdr3_nt: TGCAGCGTCACCCGAGACGGGAACACTGAAGCTTTCTTT

d_call: NA
j_call: TRBJ2-6
clone_size: many
v_call: TRBV2
cdr3_aa: CASSRGDRSESNVLTF
cdr3_nt: TGTGCCAGCAGTAGAGGCGACAGGAGCGAGTCCAACGTCCTGACTTTC

d_call: TRBD2
j_call: TRBJ2-3
clone_size: many
v_call: TRBV6-5
cdr3_aa: CASAFGTSGTDTQYF
cdr3_nt: TGTGCCAGCGCCTTCGGGACTAGCGGCACAGATACGCAGTATTTT

d_call: NA
j_call: TRBJ1-1
clone_size: many
v_call: TRBV24-1
cdr3_aa: CATSDLGLRAFF
cdr3_nt: TGTGCCACCAGTGATTTAGGCCTTCGGGCTTTCTTT

d_call: TRBD2
j_call: TRBJ2-1
clone_size: NA
v_call: TRBV4-3
cdr3_aa: CASSQEGTSGRPSSYNEQFF
cdr3_nt: TGCGCCAGCAGCCAAGAAGGGACTAGCGGGAGACCCTCCTCCTACAATGAGCAGTTCTTC

d_call: NA
j_call: TRBJ1-1
clone_size: many
v_call: TRBV7-6
cdr3_aa: CASSWGSDTEAFF
cdr3_nt: TGTGCCAGCTCTTGGGGGTCTGACACTGAAGCTTTCTTT

d_call: TRBD2
j_call: TRBJ2-3
clone_size: many
v_call: TRBV7-2
cdr3_aa: CASSKGLAGVPSTDTQYF
cdr3_nt: TGTGCCAGCAGCAAGGGACTAGCGGGGGTTCCTAGCACAGATACGCAGTATTTT

d_call: NA
j_call: TRBJ1-5
clone_size: few
v_call: TRBV12-3/TRBV12-4
cdr3_aa: CASSDWNQPQHF
cdr3_nt: TGTGCCAGCAGCGACTGGAATCAGCCCCAGCATTTT

d_call: NA
j_call: TRBJ2-2
clone_size: NA
v_call: TRBV7-2
cdr3_aa: CASSFLETTGELFF
cdr3_nt: TGTGCCAGCAGCTTCCTGGAAACGACCGGGGAGCTGTTTTTT

d_call: NA
j_call: TRBJ2-5
clone_size: many
v_call: TRBV5-1
cdr3_aa: CASSSLRTSSGPQETQYF
cdr3_nt: TGCGCCAGCAGCTCCCTCCGAACCTCCAGCGGGCCCCAAGAGACCCAGTACTTC

d_call: NA
j_call: TRBJ2-3
clone_size: few
v_call: TRBV7-2
cdr3_aa: CASSQSPGDQYTDTQYF
cdr3_nt: TGTGCCAGCAGCCAGTCGCCGGGCGATCAATACACAGATACGCAGTATTTT

d_call: TRBD2
j_call: TRBJ2-3
clone_size: NA
v_call: TRBV29-1
cdr3_aa: CSVGTSGGPDTQYF
cdr3_nt: TGCAGCGTGGGGACTAGCGGGGGCCCAGATACGCAGTATTTT

d_call: NA
j_call: TRBJ2-7
clone_size: many
v_call: TRBV28
cdr3_aa: CASSPLFSSYEQYF
cdr3_nt: TGTGCCAGCAGTCCTCTTTTCAGCTCCTACGAGCAGTACTTC

d_call: NA
j_call: TRBJ2-5
clone_size: many
v_call: TRBV24-1
cdr3_aa: CATSDFRGETQYF
cdr3_nt: TGTGCCACCAGTGATTTTCGGGGGGAGACCCAGTACTTC

d_call: TRBD1
j_call: TRBJ2-7
clone_size: many
v_call: TRBV4-1
cdr3_aa: CASSQVQGANEQYF
cdr3_nt: TGCGCCAGCAGCCAAGTTCAGGGGGCGAACGAGCAGTACTTC

d_call: NA
j_call: TRBJ2-3
clone_size: NA
v_call: TRBV6-5
cdr3_aa: CASSLGREVTDTQYF
cdr3_nt: TGTGCCAGCAGCCTGGGGCGGGAAGTCACAGATACGCAGTATTTT

d_call: TRBD1
j_call: TRBJ2-5
clone_size: few
v_call: TRBV12-3/TRBV12-4
cdr3_aa: CASSLGQGAKETQYF
cdr3_nt: TGTGCCAGCAGCCTGGGACAGGGGGCGAAGGAGACCCAGTACTTC

d_call: TRBD1
j_call: TRBJ1-1
clone_size: many
v_call: TRBV20-1
cdr3_aa: CSAQPARGRGNTEAFF
cdr3_nt: TGCAGTGCTCAACCCGCCAGGGGGCGAGGGAACACTGAAGCTTTCTTT

d_call: NA
j_call: TRBJ2-7
clone_size: many
v_call: TRBV27
cdr3_aa: CASSLSPGRSYEQYF
cdr3_nt: TGTGCCAGCAGTTTATCGCCAGGGAGGTCCTACGAGCAGTACTTC

d_call: NA
j_call: TRBJ2-5
clone_size: few
v_call: TRBV12-3/TRBV12-4
cdr3_aa: CASSFYGSETQYF
cdr3_nt: TGTGCCAGCAGTTTCTACGGGTCCGAGACCCAGTACTTC

d_call: NA
j_call: TRBJ2-3
clone_size: many
v_call: TRBV20-1
cdr3_aa: CSAGGAALTDTQYF
cdr3_nt: TGCAGTGCCGGGGGTGCGGCCCTCACAGATACGCAGTATTTT

d_call: NA
j_call: TRBJ2-3
clone_size: many
v_call: TRBV18
cdr3_aa: CASSQNPDSTDTQYF
cdr3_nt: TGTGCCAGCTCACAGAACCCAGATAGCACAGATACGCAGTATTTT

d_call: NA
j_call: TRBJ2-3
clone_size: many
v_call: TRBV7-9
cdr3_aa: CASSFQGTDTQYF
cdr3_nt: TGTGCCAGCAGCTTCCAGGGGACAGATACGCAGTATTTT

d_call: TRBD2
j_call: TRBJ2-1
clone_size: many
v_call: TRBV5-5
cdr3_aa: CASSSSFSGVYNEQFF
cdr3_nt: TGTGCCAGCAGCTCCTCATTTAGCGGGGTGTACAATGAGCAGTTCTTC

d_call: NA
j_call: TRBJ1-4
clone_size: once
v_call: TRBV3-1
cdr3_aa: CASSYPPGEKLFF
cdr3_nt: TGTGCCAGCAGCTACCCCCCAGGGGAGAAACTGTTTTTT

d_call: TRBD2
j_call: TRBJ2-4
clone_size: few
v_call: TRBV7-8
cdr3_aa: CASSLGPLAGDPFGIQYF
cdr3_nt: TGTGCCAGCAGCTTAGGACCCCTAGCGGGAGATCCATTCGGCATTCAGTACTTC

d_call: NA
j_call: TRBJ2-4
clone_size: NA
v_call: TRBV6-1
cdr3_aa: CASPDRAKNIQYF
cdr3_nt: TGTGCCAGCCCTGACAGGGCCAAAAACATTCAGTACTTC

d_call: TRBD1
j_call: TRBJ2-3
clone_size: few
v_call: TRBV29-1
cdr3_aa: CSVGQVDTQYF
cdr3_nt: TGCAGCGTGGGACAGGTGGATACGCAGTATTTT

d_call: NA
j_call: TRBJ2-7
clone_size: few
v_call: TRBV6-6
cdr3_aa: CASSRPGPNYEQYF
cdr3_nt: TGTGCCAGCAGTAGGCCGGGACCTAACTACGAGCAGTACTTC

d_call: TRBD2
j_call: TRBJ2-1
clone_size: many
v_call: TRBV19
cdr3_aa: CASSPHSGDYNEQFF
cdr3_nt: TGTGCCAGTAGTCCACATAGCGGGGACTACAATGAGCAGTTCTTC

d_call: NA
j_call: TRBJ2-2
clone_size: few
v_call: TRBV24-1
cdr3_aa: CATSDSTGELFF
cdr3_nt: TGTGCCACCAGTGATTCCACCGGGGAGCTGTTTTTT

d_call: TRBD1
j_call: TRBJ1-1
clone_size: many
v_call: TRBV14
cdr3_aa: CASSPRTGINTEAFF
cdr3_nt: TGTGCCAGCAGCCCGCGGACAGGGATTAACACTGAAGCTTTCTTT

d_call: TRBD1
j_call: TRBJ2-5
clone_size: NA
v_call: TRBV5-1
cdr3_aa: CASSSRTGARYQETQYF
cdr3_nt: TGCGCCAGCAGCTCCCGGACAGGGGCTCGGTACCAAGAGACCCAGTACTTC

d_call: NA
j_call: TRBJ2-5
clone_size: NA
v_call: TRBV27
cdr3_aa: CASSPRWQETQYF
cdr3_nt: TGTGCCAGCAGTCCCCGCTGGCAAGAGACCCAGTACTTC

d_call: NA
j_call: TRBJ2-3
clone_size: many
v_call: TRBV11-2
cdr3_aa: CASSLDSGWTQYF
cdr3_nt: TGTGCCAGCAGCTTAGATAGTGGTTGGACGCAGTATTTT

d_call: TRBD1
j_call: TRBJ1-2
clone_size: few
v_call: TRBV12-3/TRBV12-4
cdr3_aa: CASSARDRGLGYTF
cdr3_nt: TGTGCCAGCAGTGCCCGGGACAGGGGGCTCGGCTACACCTTC

d_call: NA
j_call: TRBJ1-4
clone_size: NA
v_call: TRBV15
cdr3_aa: CATSRGNEKLFF
cdr3_nt: TGTGCCACCAGCAGAGGGAATGAAAAACTGTTTTTT

d_call: TRBD1
j_call: TRBJ1-2
clone_size: NA
v_call: TRBV7-2
cdr3_aa: CASSLVPGGNYGYTF
cdr3_nt: TGTGCCAGCAGCTTAGTTCCAGGGGGTAACTATGGCTACACCTTC

d_call: NA
j_call: TRBJ1-4
clone_size: few
v_call: TRBV5-7
cdr3_aa: CASSCGGLEEKLFF
cdr3_nt: TGTGCCAGCAGCTGCGGGGGTTTGGAGGAAAAACTGTTTTTT

d_call: NA
j_call: TRBJ1-6
clone_size: few
v_call: TRBV13
cdr3_aa: CASSFDLNSPLHF
cdr3_nt: TGTGCCAGCAGCTTCGACCTAAATTCACCCCTCCACTTT

d_call: NA
j_call: TRBJ1-6
clone_size: NA
v_call: TRBV6-2/TRBV6-3
cdr3_aa: CASSYGVNNSPLHF
cdr3_nt: TGTGCCAGCAGTTACGGCGTCAATAATTCACCCCTCCACTTT

d_call: TRBD2
j_call: TRBJ2-5
clone_size: NA
v_call: TRBV27
cdr3_aa: CASSLHLPALAGGETQYF
cdr3_nt: TGTGCCAGCAGTTTACATCTCCCGGCGCTAGCGGGGGGAGAGACCCAGTACTTC

d_call: NA
j_call: TRBJ2-2
clone_size: many
v_call: TRBV6-5
cdr3_aa: CASSPQAGTGELFF
cdr3_nt: TGTGCCAGCAGTCCTCAGGCCGGCACCGGGGAGCTGTTTTTT

d_call: TRBD2
j_call: TRBJ2-3
clone_size: many
v_call: TRBV5-1
cdr3_aa: CASSLEGLDTDTQYF
cdr3_nt: TGCGCCAGCAGCTTGGAGGGACTAGATACAGATACGCAGTATTTT

d_call: NA
j_call: TRBJ1-2
clone_size: many
v_call: TRBV29-1
cdr3_aa: CSVEEAGNYGYTF
cdr3_nt: TGCAGCGTTGAAGAGGCAGGGAACTATGGCTACACCTTC

d_call: NA
j_call: TRBJ2-6
clone_size: many
v_call: TRBV27
cdr3_aa: CASSLLPAVSGANVLTF
cdr3_nt: TGTGCCAGCAGTTTACTGCCAGCCGTCTCTGGGGCCAACGTCCTGACTTTC

d_call: NA
j_call: TRBJ1-6
clone_size: few
v_call: TRBV28
cdr3_aa: CASSTRSSYNSPLHF
cdr3_nt: TGTGCCAGCAGTACAAGAAGTTCCTATAATTCACCCCTCCACTTT

d_call: TRBD2
j_call: TRBJ2-3
clone_size: many
v_call: TRBV5-1
cdr3_aa: CASSTGLAGASDTQYF
cdr3_nt: TGCGCCAGCAGCACGGGACTAGCGGGAGCTTCCGATACGCAGTATTTT

d_call: TRBD1
j_call: TRBJ1-5
clone_size: many
v_call: TRBV19
cdr3_aa: CASSIGERGHHQPQHF
cdr3_nt: TGTGCCAGTAGTATAGGGGAAAGGGGGCACCATCAGCCCCAGCATTTT

d_call: NA
j_call: TRBJ2-1
clone_size: many
v_call: TRBV9
cdr3_aa: CASSLAGTSYNEQFF
cdr3_nt: TGTGCCAGCAGCTTGGCCGGGACATCCTACAATGAGCAGTTCTTC

d_call: NA
j_call: TRBJ2-7
clone_size: many
v_call: TRBV9
cdr3_aa: CASSVSVARSYEQYF
cdr3_nt: TGTGCCAGCAGCGTATCGGTCGCCCGTTCCTACGAGCAGTACTTC

d_call: NA
j_call: TRBJ1-2
clone_size: few
v_call: TRBV6-5
cdr3_aa: CASSYQGLNYGYTF
cdr3_nt: TGTGCCAGCAGTTACCAGGGGCTAAACTATGGCTACACCTTC

d_call: NA
j_call: TRBJ1-1
clone_size: many
v_call: TRBV29-1
cdr3_aa: CSAREQGTTEAFF
cdr3_nt: TGCAGCGCCAGAGAGCAGGGGACGACCGAAGCTTTCTTT

d_call: NA
j_call: TRBJ2-1
clone_size: many
v_call: TRBV20-1
cdr3_aa: CSAREVGLHNEQFF
cdr3_nt: TGCAGTGCTAGAGAGGTAGGACTCCACAATGAGCAGTTCTTC